The TCR beta chain described here comes from a study of T cell responses to AZD1222 COVID-19 vaccine. This table comes from immunoSEQ multiplex PCR, and its TCRdb copy is limited to in-frame clones, with some not included. Of 120,000 to 150,000 clones in the sample, roughly 93% are singletons; the top ten hold about 9.4%. Notes on this clone: Its antigen is not known.

CDR1 and CDR2 from the germline V gene are MDHEN and SYDVKM. Trimming shortened V by 2 bases and J by 5 bases, and 19 bases separated the two germline ends. The CDR3 runs to 17 residues. General observations from the study: Among those given AZD1222, only six or seven were seropositive at baseline. An increase in Spike-specific TCR breadth and depth was observed after two AZD1222 doses. Possibly, clonal diversity was underestimated; donors were largely white British and included more females.

V gene TRBV28 combines with J gene TRBJ1-5, with D unresolved. The material sequenced was peripheral blood, taken 28 days after the second AZD1222 dose. This TCR was recovered from an adult who received the AZD1222 COVID-19 vaccine. The CDR3 sequence: CASSLGFGQVLHQPQHF. The CDR3 coding sequence is TGTGCCAGCAGTTTAGGTTTCGGGCAGGTGCTTCATCAGCCCCAGCATTTT.